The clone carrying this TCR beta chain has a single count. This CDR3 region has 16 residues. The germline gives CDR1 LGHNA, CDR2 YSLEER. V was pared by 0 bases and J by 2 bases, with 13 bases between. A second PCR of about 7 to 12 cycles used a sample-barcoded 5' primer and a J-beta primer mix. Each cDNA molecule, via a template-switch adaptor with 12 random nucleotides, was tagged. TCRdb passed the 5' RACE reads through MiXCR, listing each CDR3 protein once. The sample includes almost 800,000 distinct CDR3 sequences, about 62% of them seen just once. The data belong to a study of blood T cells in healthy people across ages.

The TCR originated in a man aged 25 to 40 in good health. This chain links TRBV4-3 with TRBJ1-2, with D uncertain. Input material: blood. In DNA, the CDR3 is TGCGCCAGCAGCCAAGAGGATAGAGGGCAGAACTATGGCTACACCTTC. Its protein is CASSQEDRGQNYGYTF.